This is a list of T cell receptor beta chains from one sample in a study of regulatory T cells in long-lasting Graves disease. TCRdb redid the calling of the multiplex PCR reads with MiXCR, one entry per CDR3 protein. Of fewer than 550,000 distinct CDR3 sequences listed, around 15% are singletons. This sample also appeared in a second study, on T cells in Graves' hyperthyroidism and ophthalmopathy.

The specimen was peripheral blood mononuclear cells (PBMCs), collected at new diagnosis, from a patient treated with antithyroid drugs. These receptors came from a woman aged 40-60 years with Graves disease. The CDR3 runs from the conserved cysteine through the conserved F or W. Fields, in order: clone size, D gene, J gene, V gene, CDR3 protein, CDR3 DNA. D genes are given only for firm matches. The size of a clone is reported for some rows only, either as once, few or many, or as a class for expanded clones.

>-|TRBD1|TRBJ1-4|TRBV9
CASTRTGDWTNEKLFF
TGTGCCAGCACCCGGACAGGGGATTGGACTAATGAAAAACTGTTTTTT
>many|TRBD2|TRBJ2-3|TRBV7-2
CASSARAGGYEDTQYF
TGTGCCAGCAGCGCCCGAGCGGGGGGGTACGAAGATACGCAGTATTTT
>few|TRBD2|TRBJ2-1|TRBV7-3
CASSFSGGILNEQFF
TGTGCCAGCAGCTTTTCCGGGGGGATTTTGAATGAGCAGTTCTTC
>many|-|TRBJ2-7|TRBV3-1
CASSPQGGHAWYF
TGTGCCAGCAGCCCTCAGGGCGGCCATGCCTGGTACTTC
>-|TRBD2|TRBJ2-5|TRBV4-3
CASSQEGWSGGAGETQYF
TGCGCCAGCAGCCAAGAGGGATGGAGCGGGGGGGCCGGTGAGACCCAGTACTTC
>-|-|TRBJ1-2|TRBV14
CASSPSSNYGYTF
TGTGCCAGCAGCCCCTCTTCTAACTATGGCTACACCTTC
>-|-|TRBJ2-2|TRBV18
CATQAAGRNTGELFF
TGTGCCACCCAAGCGGCGGGCAGAAACACCGGGGAGCTGTTTTTT
>-|-|TRBJ2-2|TRBV4-1
CASRIRGTGPGELFF
TGCGCCAGTAGGATAAGGGGTACAGGGCCCGGGGAGCTGTTTTTT
>few|-|TRBJ1-6|TRBV28
CASSPGRVESPLHF
TGTGCCAGCAGTCCGGGGAGGGTAGAATCACCCCTCCACTTT
>many|-|TRBJ1-2|TRBV12-3/TRBV12-4
CASSLALRPGYGYTF
TGTGCCAGCAGTTTAGCGCTCCGGCCAGGCTATGGCTACACCTTC
>-|-|TRBJ2-5|TRBV12-3/TRBV12-4
CASTNQTSMYLCASSPPELRAQYF
-
>many|-|TRBJ1-2|TRBV2
CASIGNAAGGYTF
TGTGCCAGCATTGGTAATGCGGCGGGTGGCTACACCTTC
>-|-|TRBJ2-3|TRBV4-2
CASSRMADTQYF
TGTGCCAGCAGCCGTATGGCAGATACGCAGTATTTT
>many|TRBD2|TRBJ2-7|TRBV12-3/TRBV12-4
CASSLASGGAGEQYF
TGTGCCAGCAGTTTAGCTAGCGGGGGGGCTGGCGAGCAGTACTTC
>-|-|TRBJ2-5|TRBV7-2
CASSTLGDQYF
TGTGCCAGCAGCACCTTGGGGGACCAGTACTTC
>many|-|TRBJ1-1|TRBV5-1
CASSLTAGNTEAFF
TGCGCCAGCAGCTTGACGGCAGGTAACACTGAAGCTTTCTTT
>few|-|TRBJ2-5|TRBV4-1
CASSQEGGGTQYF
TGCGCCAGCAGCCAAGAGGGCGGTGGGACCCAGTACTTC
>-|TRBD2|TRBJ2-1|TRBV5-1
CASSLGLGLAENEQFF
TGCGCCAGCAGCTTGGGTTTGGGACTAGCGGAGAATGAGCAGTTCTTC
>many|TRBD1|TRBJ2-6|TRBV20-1
CSATQTGGLSGANVLTF
TGCAGTGCTACTCAAACAGGGGGTCTCTCTGGGGCCAACGTCCTGACTTTC
>many|-|TRBJ2-1|TRBV6-5
CASSSRAPIRSSYNEQFF
TGTGCCAGCAGTTCCCGGGCCCCGATTCGTAGCTCCTACAATGAGCAGTTCTTC
>few|-|TRBJ2-6|TRBV20-1
CSAQSSGANVLTF
TGCAGTGCTCAAAGCTCTGGGGCCAACGTCCTGACTTTC
>-|TRBD2|TRBJ2-1|TRBV12-3/TRBV12-4
CASSLSRGGPYNEQFF
TGTGCCAGCAGTTTATCCCGGGGGGGGCCCTACAATGAGCAGTTCTTC